Following are 10 T cell receptor beta chains from one sample sequenced in a study of blood T cell repertoires in COVID-19. Profiled with immunoSEQ multiplex PCR; TCRdb holds only in-frame clones, not every one. The sample gives some 140,000 clones, 75% to 85% of which show up once; about an eighth is in the top ten. The sample consisted of peripheral blood. These receptors came from a woman aged 55-69 years with COVID-19, enrolled during active disease.

There are a few counts of this clone. V gene TRBV11-2 combines with J gene TRBJ1-5, with D unresolved. The CDR3 totals 13 residues. The V end lost 3 bases, the J end lost 5 bases, and 8 bases lay between the germline ends. The V gene's germline CDR1 is SGHAT and CDR2 FQNNGV. CDR3: CASSFELDQPQHF. In nucleotides, the CDR3 is TGTGCCAGCAGCTTTGAACTCGATCAGCCCCAGCATTTT.

The CDR3 sequence is CASSLERGLNTGELFF. The CDR3 region has the DNA TGCGCCAGCAGCTTGGAGAGGGGGCTGAACACCGGGGAGCTGTTTTTT. The chain employs TRBV5-1 and TRBJ2-2, with 7 bases identical to TRBD1. V lost 0 bases, J lost 1 base, and 3 bases stayed unmatched. The CDR3 length is 16 residues. Looked up from germline, CDR1 is SGHRS and CDR2 is YFSETQ.

The rearrangement uses TRBV29-1 and TRBJ2-6, with TRBD1 identical over 7 bases. The J segment lost 3 bases and the V segment lost 7 bases, leaving 3 bases of the junction unmatched. Germline V CDR1 and CDR2: SQVTM, ANQGSEA. CDR3 length: 13 residues. The CDR3 loop reads CSARTGGANVLTF. CDR3 DNA sequence: TGCAGCGCACGGACAGGTGGGGCCAACGTCCTGACTTTC.

V is TRBV6-5 and J is TRBJ1-1; 8 bases map to TRBD1. Germline CDR1 and CDR2: MNHEY and SVGAGI. CDR3 length equals 12 residues. V shed 6 bases and J 7 bases; nucleotides not matched to a gene: 4. Here the CDR3 reads CASRRGTGEAFF. CDR3 nucleotide sequence: TGTGCCAGCAGGCGCGGGACAGGTGAAGCTTTCTTT.

V gene TRBV11-2 combines with J gene TRBJ1-3; D is uncertain. Germline CDR1 SGHAT, CDR2 FQNNGV. The CDR3 has 15 residues. V was cut by 3 bases and J by 1 base, with 10 bases left in between. CDR3 nucleotides: TGTGCCAGCAGCTTCGAAAGAGTTTCTGGAAACACCATATATTTT. This translates into CASSFERVSGNTIYF.

This sequence joins TRBV11-2 and TRBJ2-6; no firm D call. The CDR3 is made up of 14 amino acids. Germline CDR1 is SGHAT and CDR2 is FQNNGV. The ends were cut back, 4 bases at V and 1 base at J, with 5 bases in the middle. CDR3 coding DNA: TGTGCCAGCAGCTCGTCGTCTGGGGCCAACGTCCTGACTTTC. The encoded protein is CASSSSSGANVLTF.

The chain links TRBV7-2 to TRBJ2-5; 8 bases fit TRBD2. This CDR3 comprises 14 residues. The V gene end was trimmed by 2 bases and the J gene end by 5 bases; junction bases not matched to a gene: 4. From germline, CDR1 is SGHTA and CDR2 FQGNSA. The CDR3 DNA follows: TGTGCCAGCAGCTTATCGGGGACTAGGGAGACCCAGTACTTC. Translating gives CASSLSGTRETQYF.

This clone showed up just a few times. This sample also contains other DNA sequences that code for the same CDR3. The genes are TRBV21-1 and TRBJ1-2; the table's D call, TRBD1, has no DNA check behind it. TRBV21-1 is designated a pseudogene. The CDR3 covers 16 residues. For the CDR3, the DNA is TGTGCCAGCAGCATACGGACAGGGGGAAGGAACTATGGCTACACCTTC. Encoded protein: CASSIRTGGRNYGYTF.

The chain joins TRBV6-5 to TRBJ1-1; D is perhaps TRBD1 (5 bases). The length of the CDR3 is 16 residues. The germline V and J ends were trimmed by 0 bases and 0 bases, with 11 bases remaining between them. Germline CDR1 and CDR2: MNHEY and SVGAGI. CDR3 protein: CASSYSATVMNTEAFF. The CDR3 DNA reads as TGTGCCAGCAGTTACTCAGCGACAGTGATGAACACTGAAGCTTTCTTT.

This clone showed up just once. The chain joins TRBV5-1 to TRBJ1-1; 7 nucleotides line up with TRBD1. The CDR3 contains 14 residues. After removal of 5 bases from V and 10 bases from J, the junction contained 14 bases not matched to a gene. Germline assignment: CDR1 SGHRS and CDR2 YFSETQ. The CDR3 region has the DNA TGCGCCAGCAGATTTTTAACAGGGGCGGTAGGAGCTTTCTTT. This gives the protein CASRFLTGAVGAFF.